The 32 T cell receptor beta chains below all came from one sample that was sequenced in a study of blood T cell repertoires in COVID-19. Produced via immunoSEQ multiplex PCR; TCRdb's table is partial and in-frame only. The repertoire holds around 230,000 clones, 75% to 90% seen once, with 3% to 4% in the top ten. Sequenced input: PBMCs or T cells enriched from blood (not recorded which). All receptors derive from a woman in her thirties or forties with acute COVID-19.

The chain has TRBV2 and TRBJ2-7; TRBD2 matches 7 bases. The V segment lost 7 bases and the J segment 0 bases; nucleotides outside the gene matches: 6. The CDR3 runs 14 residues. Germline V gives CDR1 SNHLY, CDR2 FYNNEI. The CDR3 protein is CASIRSGASYEQYF. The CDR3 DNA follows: TGTGCCAGCATTCGAAGCGGGGCCTCCTACGAGCAGTACTTC.

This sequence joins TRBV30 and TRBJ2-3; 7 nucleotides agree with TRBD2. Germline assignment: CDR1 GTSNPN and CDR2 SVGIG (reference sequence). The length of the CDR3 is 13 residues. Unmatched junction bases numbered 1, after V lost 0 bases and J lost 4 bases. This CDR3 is CAWSVAGSDTQYF. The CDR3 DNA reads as TGTGCCTGGAGTGTAGCGGGATCAGATACGCAGTATTTT. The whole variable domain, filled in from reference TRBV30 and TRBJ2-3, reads SQTIHQWPATLVQPVGSPLSLECTVEGTSNPNLYWYRQAAGRGLQLLFYSVGIGQISSEVPQNLSASRPQDRQFILSSKKLLLSDSGFYLCAWSVAGSDTQYFGPGTRLTVL.

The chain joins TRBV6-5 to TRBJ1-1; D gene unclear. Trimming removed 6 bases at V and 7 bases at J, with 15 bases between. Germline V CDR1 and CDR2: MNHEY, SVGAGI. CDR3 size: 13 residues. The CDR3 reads CASSTYVRGEAFF. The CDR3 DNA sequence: TGTGCCAGCAGCACATACGTCCGTGGTGAAGCTTTCTTT.

Written as DNA, the CDR3 is TGTGCCAGCAGCCCTAGCGGGAGGTCCTACAATGAGCAGTTCTTC. It encodes CASSPSGRSYNEQFF. The rearrangement links TRBV7-9 to TRBJ2-1, with 11 bases fitting TRBD2. The CDR3 is 15 amino acids. Germline loops: CDR1 SEHNR, CDR2 FQNEAQ (reference sequence). J gave up 1 base and V 5 bases, and 1 base lay outside the gene matches.

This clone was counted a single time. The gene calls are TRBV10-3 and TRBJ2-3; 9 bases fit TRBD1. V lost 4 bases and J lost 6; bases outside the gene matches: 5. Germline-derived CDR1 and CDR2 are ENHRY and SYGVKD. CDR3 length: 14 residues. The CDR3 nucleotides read TGTGCCATCAGTGCCCGGACAGGGGCCGATACGCAGTATTTT. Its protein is CAISARTGADTQYF.

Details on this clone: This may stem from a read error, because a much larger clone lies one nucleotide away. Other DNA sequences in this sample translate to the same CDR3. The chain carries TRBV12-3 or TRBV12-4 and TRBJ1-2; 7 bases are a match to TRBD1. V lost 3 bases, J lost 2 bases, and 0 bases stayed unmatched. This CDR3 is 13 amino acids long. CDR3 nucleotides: TGTGCCAGCAGTTTGGGACAGAACTATGGCTACACCTTC. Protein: CASSLGQNYGYTF.

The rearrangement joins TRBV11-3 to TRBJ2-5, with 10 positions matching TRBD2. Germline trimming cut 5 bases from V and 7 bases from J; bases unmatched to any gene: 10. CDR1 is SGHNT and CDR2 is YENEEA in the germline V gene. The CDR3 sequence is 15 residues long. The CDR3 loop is CASSKEREGRGTQYF. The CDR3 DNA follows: TGTGCCAGCAGCAAGGAGCGGGAGGGCCGGGGGACCCAGTACTTC.

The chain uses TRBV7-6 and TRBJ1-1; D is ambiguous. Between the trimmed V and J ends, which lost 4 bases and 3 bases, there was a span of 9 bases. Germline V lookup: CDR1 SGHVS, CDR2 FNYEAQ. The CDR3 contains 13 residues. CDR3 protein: CASSSTRYTEAFF. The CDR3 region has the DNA TGTGCCAGCAGCTCCACACGCTACACTGAAGCTTTCTTT.

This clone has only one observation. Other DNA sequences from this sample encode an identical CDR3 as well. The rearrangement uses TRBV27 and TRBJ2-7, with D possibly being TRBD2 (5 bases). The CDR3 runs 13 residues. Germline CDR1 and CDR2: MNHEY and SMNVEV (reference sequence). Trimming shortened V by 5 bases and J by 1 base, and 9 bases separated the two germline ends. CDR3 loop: CASSRTGSYEQYF. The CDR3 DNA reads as TGTGCCAGCAGTCGGACGGGGTCCTACGAGCAGTACTTC.

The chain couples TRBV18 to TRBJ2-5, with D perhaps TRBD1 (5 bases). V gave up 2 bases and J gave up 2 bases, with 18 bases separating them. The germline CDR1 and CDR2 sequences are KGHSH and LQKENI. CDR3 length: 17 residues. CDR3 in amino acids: CASSPVSLRRVQETQYF. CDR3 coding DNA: TGTGCCAGCTCACCAGTGTCCCTACGCAGGGTGCAAGAGACCCAGTACTTC.

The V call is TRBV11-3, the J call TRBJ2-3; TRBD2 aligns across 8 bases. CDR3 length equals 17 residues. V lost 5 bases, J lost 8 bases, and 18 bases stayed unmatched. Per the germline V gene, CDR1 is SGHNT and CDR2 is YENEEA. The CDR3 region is CASSPNSGGGSSFTQYF. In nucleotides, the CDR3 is TGTGCCAGCAGCCCCAATTCGGGGGGGGGATCAAGTTTTACGCAGTATTTT.

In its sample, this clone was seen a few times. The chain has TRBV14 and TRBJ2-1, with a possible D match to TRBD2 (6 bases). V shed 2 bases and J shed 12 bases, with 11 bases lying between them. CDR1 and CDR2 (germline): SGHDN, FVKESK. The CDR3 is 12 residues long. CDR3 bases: TGTGCCAGCAGCCAATGGAGGGGAGGGCAGTTCTTC. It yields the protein CASSQWRGGQFF.

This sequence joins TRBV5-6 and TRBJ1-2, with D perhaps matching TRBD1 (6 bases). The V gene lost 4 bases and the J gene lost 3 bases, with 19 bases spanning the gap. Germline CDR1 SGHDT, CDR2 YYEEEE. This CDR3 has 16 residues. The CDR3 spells CASSRREGGGYYGYTF. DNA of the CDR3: TGTGCCAGCAGCCGCCGGGAGGGAGGGGGTTACTATGGCTACACCTTC.

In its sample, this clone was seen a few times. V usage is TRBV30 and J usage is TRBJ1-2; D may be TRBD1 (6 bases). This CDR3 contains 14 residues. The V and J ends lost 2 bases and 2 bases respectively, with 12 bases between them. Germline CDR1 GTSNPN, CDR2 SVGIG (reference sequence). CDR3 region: CAWSWLGANYGYTF. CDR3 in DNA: TGTGCCTGGAGTTGGCTGGGGGCGAACTATGGCTACACCTTC.

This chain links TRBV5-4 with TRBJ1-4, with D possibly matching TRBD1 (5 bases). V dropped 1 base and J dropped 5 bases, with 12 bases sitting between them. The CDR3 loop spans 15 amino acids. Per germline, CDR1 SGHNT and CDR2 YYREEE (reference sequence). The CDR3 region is CASSLRSGGNEKLFF. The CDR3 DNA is TGTGCCAGCAGCTTGCGGTCGGGGGGAAATGAAAAACTGTTTTTT.

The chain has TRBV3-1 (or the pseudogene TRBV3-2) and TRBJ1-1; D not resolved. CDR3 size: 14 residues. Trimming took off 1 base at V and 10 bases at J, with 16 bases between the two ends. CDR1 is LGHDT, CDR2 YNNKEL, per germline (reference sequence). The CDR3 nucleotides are TGTGCCAGCAGCCAAGTTCACAGCGTCGGGGTAGCTTTCTTT. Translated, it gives CASSQVHSVGVAFF.

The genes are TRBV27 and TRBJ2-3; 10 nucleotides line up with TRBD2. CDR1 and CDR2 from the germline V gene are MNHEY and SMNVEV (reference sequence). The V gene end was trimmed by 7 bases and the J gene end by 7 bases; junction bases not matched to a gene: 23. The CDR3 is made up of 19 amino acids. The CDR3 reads CASTAEPKSSGSGSNTQYF. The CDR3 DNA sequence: TGTGCCAGCACGGCTGAGCCAAAATCTAGCGGGAGCGGATCTAATACGCAGTATTTT.

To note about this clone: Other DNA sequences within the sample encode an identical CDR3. The CDR3 region is CASRRTSGSYEQYF. The CDR3 coding sequence is TGTGCCAGCAGGAGGACTAGCGGCTCCTACGAGCAGTACTTC. V is TRBV2 and J is TRBJ2-7, with 10 bases fitting TRBD2. The CDR3 runs 14 residues. Germline trimming cut 6 bases from V and 0 bases from J; bases unmatched to any gene: 2. The germline V gene encodes CDR1 SNHLY and CDR2 FYNNEI.

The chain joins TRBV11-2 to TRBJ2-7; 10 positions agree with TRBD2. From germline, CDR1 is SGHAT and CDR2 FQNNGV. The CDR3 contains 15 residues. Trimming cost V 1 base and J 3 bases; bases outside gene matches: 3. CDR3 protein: CASSLGASGSYEQYF. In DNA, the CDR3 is TGTGCCAGCAGCTTAGGAGCTAGCGGGAGCTACGAGCAGTACTTC.

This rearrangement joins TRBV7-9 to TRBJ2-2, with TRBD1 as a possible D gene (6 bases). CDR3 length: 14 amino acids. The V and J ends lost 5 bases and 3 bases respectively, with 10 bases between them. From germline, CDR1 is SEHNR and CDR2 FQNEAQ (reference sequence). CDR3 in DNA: TGTGCCAGCAGCCCGGACAGAGACACCGGGGAGCTGTTTTTT. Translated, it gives CASSPDRDTGELFF.

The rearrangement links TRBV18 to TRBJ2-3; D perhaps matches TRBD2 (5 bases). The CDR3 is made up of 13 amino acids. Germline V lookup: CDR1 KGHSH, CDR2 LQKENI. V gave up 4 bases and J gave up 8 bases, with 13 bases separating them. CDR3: CASSQAEAGTQYF. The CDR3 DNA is TGTGCCAGCTCACAAGCTGAGGCGGGTACGCAGTATTTT. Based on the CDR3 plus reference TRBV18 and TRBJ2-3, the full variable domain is NAGVMQNPRHLVRRRGQEARLRCSPMKGHSHVYWYRQLPEEGLKFMVYLQKENIIDESGMPKERFSAEFPKEGPSILRIQQVVRGDSAAYFCASSQAEAGTQYFGPGTRLTVL.

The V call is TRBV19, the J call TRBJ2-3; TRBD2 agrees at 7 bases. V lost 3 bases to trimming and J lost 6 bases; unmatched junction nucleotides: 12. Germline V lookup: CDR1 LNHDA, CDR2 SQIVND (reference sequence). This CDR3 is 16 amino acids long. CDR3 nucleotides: TGTGCCAGTAGTATCTTTGCGGGAGTGGGGTCGGATACGCAGTATTTT. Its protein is CASSIFAGVGSDTQYF.

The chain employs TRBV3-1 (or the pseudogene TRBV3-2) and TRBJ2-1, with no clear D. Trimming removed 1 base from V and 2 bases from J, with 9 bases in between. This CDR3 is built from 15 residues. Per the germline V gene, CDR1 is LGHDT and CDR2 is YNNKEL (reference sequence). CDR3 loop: CASSQGDSPYNEQFF. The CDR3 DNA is TGTGCCAGCAGCCAAGGTGACTCCCCCTACAATGAGCAGTTCTTC.

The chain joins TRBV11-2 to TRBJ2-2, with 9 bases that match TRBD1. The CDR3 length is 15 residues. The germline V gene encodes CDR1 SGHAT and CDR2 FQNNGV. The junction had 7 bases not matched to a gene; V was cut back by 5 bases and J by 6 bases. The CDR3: CASSPGQGGAGELFF. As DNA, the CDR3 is TGTGCCAGCAGCCCGGGACAGGGTGGGGCCGGGGAGCTGTTTTTT.

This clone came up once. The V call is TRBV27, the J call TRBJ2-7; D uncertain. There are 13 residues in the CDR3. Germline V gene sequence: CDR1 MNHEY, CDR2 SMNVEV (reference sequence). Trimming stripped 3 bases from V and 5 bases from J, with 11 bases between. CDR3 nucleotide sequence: TGTGCCAGCAGTTTTCTGGGCAGCAACGAGCAGTACTTC. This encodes CASSFLGSNEQYF.

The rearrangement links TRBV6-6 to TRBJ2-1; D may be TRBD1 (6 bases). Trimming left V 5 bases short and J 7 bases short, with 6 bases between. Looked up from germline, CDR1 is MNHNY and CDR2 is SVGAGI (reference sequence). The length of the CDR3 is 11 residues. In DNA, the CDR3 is TGTGCCAGCAGTACAGGGAATGAGCAGTTCTTC. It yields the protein CASSTGNEQFF.

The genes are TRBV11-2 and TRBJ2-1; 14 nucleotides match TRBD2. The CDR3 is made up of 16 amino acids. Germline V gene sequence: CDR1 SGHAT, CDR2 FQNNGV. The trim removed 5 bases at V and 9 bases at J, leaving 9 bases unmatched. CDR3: CASSPTGTSGSFEQFF. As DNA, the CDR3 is TGTGCCAGCAGCCCGACCGGGACTAGCGGGAGTTTTGAGCAGTTCTTC.

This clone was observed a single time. CDR3 in DNA: TGTGCCTGCAGGGACTCCCGAACTGAAGCTTTCTTT. Translating it yields CACRDSRTEAFF. This rearrangement joins TRBV30 to TRBJ1-1, with a weak D call TRBD1 (5 bases). CDR3 length: 12 residues. Germline lookup yields CDR1 GTSNPN and CDR2 SVGIG (reference sequence). The V end lost 6 bases, the J end lost 5 bases, and 13 bases lay between the germline ends.

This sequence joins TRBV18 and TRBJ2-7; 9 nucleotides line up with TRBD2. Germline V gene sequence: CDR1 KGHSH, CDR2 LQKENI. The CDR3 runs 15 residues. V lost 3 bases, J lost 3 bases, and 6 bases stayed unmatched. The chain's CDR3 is CASSPVSGGSYEQYF. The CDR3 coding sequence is TGTGCCAGCTCACCCGTTAGCGGGGGTAGCTACGAGCAGTACTTC. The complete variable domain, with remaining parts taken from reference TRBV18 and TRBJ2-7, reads NAGVMQNPRHLVRRRGQEARLRCSPMKGHSHVYWYRQLPEEGLKFMVYLQKENIIDESGMPKERFSAEFPKEGPSILRIQQVVRGDSAAYFCASSPVSGGSYEQYFGPGTRLTVT.

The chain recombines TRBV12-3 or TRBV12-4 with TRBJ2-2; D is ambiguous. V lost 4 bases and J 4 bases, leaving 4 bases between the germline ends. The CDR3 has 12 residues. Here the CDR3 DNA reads TGTGCCAGCAGTTCATCCACCGGGGAGCTGTTTTTT. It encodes CASSSSTGELFF.

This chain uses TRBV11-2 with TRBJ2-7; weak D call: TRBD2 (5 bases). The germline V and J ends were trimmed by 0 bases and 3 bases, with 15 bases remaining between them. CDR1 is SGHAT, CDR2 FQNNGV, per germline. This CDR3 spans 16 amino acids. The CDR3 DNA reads TGTGCCAGCAGCTTAGAAGCGGAGATGATGCTCTACGAGCAGTACTTC. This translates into CASSLEAEMMLYEQYF.

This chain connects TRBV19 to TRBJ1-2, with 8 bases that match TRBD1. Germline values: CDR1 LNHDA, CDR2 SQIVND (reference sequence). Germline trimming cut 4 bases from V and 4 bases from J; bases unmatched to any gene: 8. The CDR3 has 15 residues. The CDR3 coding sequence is TGTGCCAGTAGTACACAATACGACAGGGGCTATGGCTACACCTTC. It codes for CASSTQYDRGYGYTF.